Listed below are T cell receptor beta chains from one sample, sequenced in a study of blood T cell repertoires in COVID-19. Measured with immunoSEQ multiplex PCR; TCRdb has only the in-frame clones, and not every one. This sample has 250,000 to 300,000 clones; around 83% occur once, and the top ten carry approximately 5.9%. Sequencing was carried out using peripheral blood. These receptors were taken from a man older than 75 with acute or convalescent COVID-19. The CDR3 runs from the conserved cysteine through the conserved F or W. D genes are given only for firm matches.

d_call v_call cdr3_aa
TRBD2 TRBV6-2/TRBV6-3 CASSRRGGAGEVQFF
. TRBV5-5 CASSAQHAGAGGNTIYF
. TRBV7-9 CASSLQEGYGYTF
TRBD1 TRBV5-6 CASSWDRAGELFF
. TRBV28 CASTLGGGDPKYGYTF
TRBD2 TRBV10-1 CASSQGLAGWVYF
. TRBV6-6 CASSLMSGPQETQYF
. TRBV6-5 CASRPGARQPQHF
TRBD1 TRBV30 CAWRGTGPGQPQHF
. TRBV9 CASSRTGEGEQYF
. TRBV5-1 CASSVRPGGGEKLFF
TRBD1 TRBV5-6 CASSPFVLSGTGDEKLFF
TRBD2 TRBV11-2 CASSPSVGGKEDTQYF
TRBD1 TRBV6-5 CASRRGQVTYEQYF
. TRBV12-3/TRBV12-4 CASSWGPGDTQYF
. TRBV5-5 CASTTNPRTFYEQYF
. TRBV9 CASSSQALRVANYGYTF
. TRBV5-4 CASSLPRDSGGTQYF
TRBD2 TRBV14 CASSQDFRGRGLAGTYNEQFF
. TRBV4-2 CASSQEFATNEKLFF
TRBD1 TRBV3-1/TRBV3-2 CASRGTGEQYF
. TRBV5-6 CASSPTGRDTDTQYF
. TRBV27 CASIGTLSTDTQYF
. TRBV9 CASSVFAGLGQPQHF
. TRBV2 CASRPGSNTDTQYF
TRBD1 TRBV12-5 CASGLVPLRDRVYTSNQPQHF
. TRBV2 CASKELEPNTGELFF
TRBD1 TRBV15 CATSRVQGAIVTQYF
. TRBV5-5 CASSLLQGRETQYF
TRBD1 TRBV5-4 CASSFGPPDRGNEQFF
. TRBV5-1 CASSLDSNQPQHF
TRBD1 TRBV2 CASSLGQGAYEQYF
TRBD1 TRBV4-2 CASSPQSSGGFPEAFF
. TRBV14 CASSQAGQSTDTQYF
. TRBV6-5 CASSYAWGQGTEKLFF
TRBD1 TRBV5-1 CASGPDRGSLEQYF
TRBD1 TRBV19 CASSIAPGQRGETQYF
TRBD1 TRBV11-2 CASSRGQGGTGGETQYF
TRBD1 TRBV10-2 CASSVGGADSPLHF
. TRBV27 CASSLSNREPGANVLTF